What follows are 8 T cell receptor beta chains derived from one specimen sequenced in a study of tumor and adjacent non-tumor tissue in lung cancer. Three rounds of nested PCR, following a modified ARM-PCR protocol, produced the TCRbeta library. A single record per CDR3 protein comes from TCRdb applying MiXCR to the multiplex PCR reads. The sample contains roughly 69,000 distinct CDR3 sequences, more than 65% of which appear only once. The template was RNA from unsorted bulk tissue. This non-tumor lung sample came from over 3 cm beyond the tumor edge. The sample comprised distant non-tumor lung tissue. The receptors here all came from a man aged 60 to 69 with non-small cell lung cancer.

As to this clonotype: This may be a read error: a much more frequent sequence differs by one nucleotide. The CDR3 nucleotides are TGTACCAGCAGCTCCGACGCCCATGGCTACACCTTC. Encoded protein: CTSSSDAHGYTF. V is TRBV7-9 and J is TRBJ1-2; D remains ambiguous. Germline CDR1 and CDR2: SEHNR and FQNEAQ (reference sequence). CDR3 length: 12 residues.

A word on this clonotype: The junction departs from the called germline gene at one end, perhaps through a read error. CDR3 amino acids: CASSQDTGQQITDTQYF. The CDR3 DNA sequence: TGCGCTAGCAGCCAAGATACGGGCCAGCAGATCACAGATACGCAGTATTTT. This chain connects TRBV4-1 to TRBJ2-3; D is uncertain. The CDR3 is 17 amino acids. Germline V gives CDR1 MGHRA, CDR2 YSYEKL.

Regarding this clonotype: This may be a read error, as it is one base from a much larger clone. The chain combines TRBV11-2 with TRBJ1-1, with D maybe TRBD1 (6 bases). CDR1 is SGHAT and CDR2 is FQNNGV in the germline V gene. The CDR3 contains 15 residues. DNA of the CDR3: TGTGCCAGCAGCTCCAGGGGCCGCTTGAACGCTGAAGCTTTCTTT. It codes for CASSSRGRLNAEAFF.

On this clonotype: An end of the junction differs from the germline gene, which may be a read error. The V gene is TRBV6-6, the J gene TRBJ2-5; 8 bases align to TRBD2. This CDR3 spans 16 amino acids. Per the germline V gene, CDR1 is MNHNY and CDR2 is SVGAGI (reference sequence). CDR3 bases: TGTGCCAGCAGTTACTCGACAACTAGCGGTCAAGAGACCCAGTGCTTC. Amino acids: CASSYSTTSGQETQCF.

As to this clonotype: An end of the junction does not agree with germline; a read error may underlie this. J is TRBJ1-6 and V is TRBV20-1, with 9 nucleotides matching TRBD1. The germline gives CDR1 DFQATT, CDR2 SNEGSKA (reference sequence). The length of the CDR3 is 18 residues. Written as DNA, the CDR3 is TGCAGTACTAGCACGCCGGGACAGGGAACCTCCTATTATTCACCCCTCCACTTT. It specifies CSTSTPGQGTSYYSPLHF.

To note about this clonotype: One base away lies a much larger clone, so this may be a sequencing read error. The chain is built from TRBV2 and TRBJ2-2; 8 bases map to TRBD1. In germline, CDR1 is SNHLY, CDR2 FYNNEI. The J segment lost 10 bases and the V segment lost 5 bases, leaving 3 bases of the junction unmatched. The CDR3 is made up of 12 amino acids. The CDR3 reads CASSQGAVELFF. The DNA for the CDR3 is TGTGCCAGCAGTCAGGGGGCCGTGGAGCTGTTTTTT. The full variable domain, completed using reference TRBV2 and TRBJ2-2, is EPEVTQTPSHQVTQMGQEVILRCVPISNHLYFYWYRQILGQKVEFLVSFYNNEISEKSEIFDDQFSVERPDGSNFTLKIRSTKLEDSAMYFCASSQGAVELFFGEGSRLTVL.

Details on this clonotype: The missing conserved phenylalanine or tryptophan at the end of this CDR3 makes a read error likely. The chain employs TRBV5-5 and TRBJ1-5; tentatively, D is TRBD1 (5 bases). Germline V CDR1 and CDR2: SGHKS, YYEKEE (reference sequence). This CDR3 is 16 amino acids long. The DNA for the CDR3 is TGTGTCAGCAGCTTGGTCGGGGGGGACAGCAATCAGCCCCAGCATATT. It translates to CVSSLVGGDSNQPQHI.

For this clonotype: A junction boundary mismatches the germline segment, possibly from a read error. V usage is TRBV11-1 and J usage is TRBJ2-5; no definite D call. The CDR3 sequence is 14 residues long. The germline gives CDR1 SGHAT, CDR2 FQDESV (reference sequence). The CDR3 DNA follows: TGTGCCAACAGTAAAGACACGTACCAAGAGATCCAGTACTTC. Its translation is CANSKDTYQEIQYF.